Each of the 25 T cell receptor beta chains below was sequenced from the same sample in a study of PD-L1 blockade in urothelial cancer. TCRdb's copy holds only in-frame clones and misses some; the assay was immunoSEQ multiplex PCR. The sample includes about 39,000 clones, around nine tenths seen only once; the top ten take roughly 2.1%. Sequences were derived from PBMCs, sampled around atezolizumab (anti-PD-L1) treatment. The receptors come from a man in his sixties with urothelial cancer.

V usage is TRBV5-1 and J usage is TRBJ2-1; 14 bases are shared with TRBD2. CDR1 is SGHRS and CDR2 is YFSETQ in the germline V gene. This CDR3 is built from 15 residues. V dropped 4 bases and J dropped 8; count of bases not matched to a gene: 5. The CDR3, as DNA: TGCGCCAGCAGCCAGGGACTAGCGGGAGTGGATGAGCAGTTCTTC. The encoded protein is CASSQGLAGVDEQFF.

This clone was seen a few times. The rearrangement uses TRBV6-5 and TRBJ2-1; 8 nucleotides line up with TRBD2. The CDR3 is 13 residues long. J gave up 8 bases and V 8 bases, and 8 bases lay outside the gene matches. CDR1 MNHEY and CDR2 SVGAGI come from the germline V gene. The CDR3 here is CASSTSGRHEQFF. The CDR3, as DNA: TGTGCCAGCTCAACTAGCGGACGCCATGAGCAGTTCTTC.

The chain couples TRBV19 to TRBJ1-1, with 7 positions matching TRBD1. Trimming cost V 1 base and J 8 bases; bases outside gene matches: 4. The V gene's germline CDR1 is LNHDA and CDR2 SQIVND (reference sequence). The length of the CDR3 is 13 residues. CDR3 coding DNA: TGTGCCAGTAGTATAGGAGGGACAGCCGAAGCTTTCTTT. Encoded protein: CASSIGGTAEAFF.

The CDR3, as DNA: TGTGCCAGCAGTCTGACAGCTAACTATGGCTACACCTTC. Translating gives CASSLTANYGYTF. The chain couples TRBV21-1 to TRBJ1-2; the tabulated D call, TRBD1, remains unverified against the DNA. TRBV21-1 corresponds to a pseudogene. The CDR3 spans 13 residues.

This clone was seen a few times. The chain links TRBV28 to TRBJ1-2; D may be TRBD1 (5 bases). This CDR3 comprises 13 residues. The germline V gene encodes CDR1 MDHEN and CDR2 SYDVKM. Trimming pared 7 bases from V and 5 bases from J, leaving 14 bases between. The CDR3 sequence: CASITGGVYGYTF. The CDR3 DNA is TGTGCCAGCATAACGGGGGGAGTATATGGCTACACCTTC.

The CDR3 DNA reads TGTGCCAGCAGTCCCCGCGGGGACAGGGATAAAGCTTTCTTT. This translates into CASSPRGDRDKAFF. The chain carries TRBV6-5 and TRBJ1-1, with 9 bases lining up with TRBD1. CDR3 length: 14 amino acids. Germline assignment: CDR1 MNHEY and CDR2 SVGAGI. The junction had 10 bases not matched to a gene; V was cut back by 5 bases and J by 9 bases.

The chain couples TRBV2 to TRBJ1-2; 10 bases align to TRBD1. There are 15 residues in the CDR3. CDR1 and CDR2 (germline): SNHLY, FYNNEI. V lost 7 bases and J lost 3; bases outside the gene matches: 8. The CDR3 nucleotides read TGTGCCAGCATCGCCGGGACAGGGGAGGACTATGGCTACACCTTC. Translated, it gives CASIAGTGEDYGYTF.

The chain recombines TRBV6-5 with TRBJ2-7; 10 nucleotides agree with TRBD2. Germline CDR1 reads MNHEY; CDR2 reads SVGAGI. The CDR3 has 15 amino acids. V shed 7 bases and J 2 bases; nucleotides not matched to a gene: 8. CDR3 DNA: TGTGCCAGCACCCGCGAAGCGGGAGGGGCCTACGAGCAGTACTTC. Amino acid sequence: CASTREAGGAYEQYF.

The chain recombines TRBV6-5 with TRBJ1-2; possible D gene TRBD1, 5 bases. Germline loops: CDR1 MNHEY, CDR2 SVGAGI. There are 13 residues in the CDR3. Between the trimmed V and J ends, which lost 0 bases and 6 bases, there was a span of 8 bases. The CDR3 reads CASSYSAGNGYTF. The CDR3, as DNA: TGTGCCAGCAGTTACTCCGCAGGGAATGGCTACACCTTC.

This chain links TRBV28 with TRBJ2-3, with 7 bases matching TRBD2. V dropped 10 bases and J dropped 4; count of bases not matched to a gene: 14. The germline V gene encodes CDR1 MDHEN and CDR2 SYDVKM. The CDR3 loop spans 15 amino acids. The CDR3 nucleotides are TGTGCCATCCGAACCGGGAGTGCGGGGGCAGATACGCAGTATTTT. The encoded protein is CAIRTGSAGADTQYF.

With regard to this clone: The same CDR3 is also encoded by other DNA sequences in this sample. The chain employs TRBV5-1 and TRBJ1-3; D gene uncertain. Germline values: CDR1 SGHRS, CDR2 YFSETQ. The V end lost 5 bases, the J end lost 0 bases, and 9 bases lay between the germline ends. This CDR3 region has 14 residues. In DNA form, the CDR3 reads TGCGCCAGCAGTCTAGGCGGCTCTGGAAACACCATATATTTT. This translates into CASSLGGSGNTIYF.

The genes are TRBV19 and TRBJ2-3; weak D call: TRBD1 (6 bases). The germline gives CDR1 LNHDA, CDR2 SQIVND (reference sequence). V lost 7 bases to trimming and J lost 0 bases, with 11 bases between them. The CDR3 is 14 amino acids. CDR3 sequence reads: CASTRQASTDTQYF. In nucleotides, the CDR3 is TGTGCCAGTACCAGACAGGCGAGCACAGATACGCAGTATTTT.

This chain links TRBV28 with TRBJ1-2; D not certain. V lost 6 bases, J lost 4 bases, and 12 bases lay in between. The CDR3 is 13 residues long. Germline CDR1 is MDHEN and CDR2 is SYDVKM. For the CDR3, the DNA is TGTGCCAGCAGATCACCAGGAGGCTATGGCTACACCTTC. Translating gives CASRSPGGYGYTF.

This chain links TRBV6-5 with TRBJ2-7, with D perhaps TRBD2 (6 bases). CDR3 length: 15 residues. Germline V lookup: CDR1 MNHEY, CDR2 SVGAGI. The V end lost 0 bases, the J end lost 5 bases, and 14 bases lay between the germline ends. The CDR3 bases are TGTGCCAGCAGTTACTCGATAGATGGAGGGGACGAGCAGTACTTC. Protein sequence: CASSYSIDGGDEQYF.

V is TRBV4-2 and J is TRBJ1-2, with D perhaps matching TRBD1 (5 bases). Trimming took 3 bases from V and 6 from J, leaving 20 bases between them. The CDR3 is made up of 16 amino acids. Germline CDR1 is LGHNA and CDR2 is YNFKEQ. CDR3 sequence reads: CASSQNTGFGEDGYTF. In nucleotides, the CDR3 is TGTGCCAGCAGCCAGAACACAGGTTTCGGGGAGGATGGCTACACCTTC.

CDR3 in amino acids: CASSEWGAGEQETQYF. CDR3 DNA sequence: TGTGCCAGCTCCGAATGGGGGGCGGGGGAACAAGAGACCCAGTACTTC. V and J are TRBV28 and TRBJ2-5; D is perhaps TRBD2 (7 bases). The CDR3 totals 16 residues. In germline, CDR1 is MDHEN, CDR2 SYDVKM. V dropped 8 bases and J dropped 2 bases, with 21 bases sitting between them.

V gene TRBV6-6 combines with J gene TRBJ1-5, with 8 nucleotides matching TRBD1. Trimming removed 6 bases from V and 6 bases from J; junction bases left unmatched: 10. The CDR3 consists of 15 residues. The germline CDR1 and CDR2 sequences are MNHNY and SVGAGI (reference sequence). CDR3 amino acids: CASSLFPGGSQPQHF. As DNA, the CDR3 is TGTGCCAGCAGCCTCTTCCCAGGGGGCTCTCAGCCCCAGCATTTT.

The chain links TRBV7-7 to TRBJ2-3; 12 nucleotides line up with TRBD2. Germline CDR1 SSHAT, CDR2 FNYEAQ (reference sequence). The V gene end was trimmed by 1 base and the J gene end by 4 bases; junction bases not matched to a gene: 3. This CDR3 comprises 16 residues. The CDR3 loop is CASSLGTSGGSDTQYF. The CDR3 DNA reads TGTGCCAGCAGCTTAGGAACTAGCGGGGGGTCAGATACGCAGTATTTT.

This chain links TRBV2 with TRBJ2-5; D unclear. Germline CDR1 reads SNHLY; CDR2 reads FYNNEI. Deletions cut 6 bases from V and 1 base from J, with 9 bases between. The length of the CDR3 is 13 residues. Here the CDR3 reads CASSRLSQETQYF. For the CDR3, the DNA is TGTGCCAGCAGCCGGTTAAGCCAAGAGACCCAGTACTTC.

V gene TRBV29-1 combines with J gene TRBJ1-1; 12 nucleotides line up with TRBD1. V lost 4 bases, J lost 1 base, and 10 bases stayed unmatched. CDR3 length equals 17 residues. CDR1 and CDR2 from the germline V gene are SQVTM and ANQGSEA. CDR3 loop: CSVGRGQGALRNTEAFF. The CDR3 DNA sequence: TGCAGCGTTGGAAGGGGACAGGGGGCTTTACGGAACACTGAAGCTTTCTTT.

J is TRBJ1-2 and V is TRBV7-9; 9 nucleotides match TRBD1. Trimming at V came to 4 bases and at J to 3 bases, leaving 3 bases not matched to a gene. This CDR3 is 14 amino acids long. Germline-derived CDR1 and CDR2 are SEHNR and FQNEAQ (reference sequence). CDR3 residues: CASSYRGLDYGYTF. CDR3 coding DNA: TGTGCCAGCAGCTACAGGGGGCTCGACTATGGCTACACCTTC.

This chain connects TRBV7-9 to TRBJ2-7; 7 bases agree with TRBD2. The CDR3 extends over 14 amino acids. Germline lookup yields CDR1 SEHNR and CDR2 FQNEAQ (reference sequence). V lost 5 bases, J lost 4 bases, and 8 bases stayed unmatched. The chain's CDR3 is CASSPQGGPYEQYF. The CDR3 coding sequence is TGTGCCAGCAGCCCCCAGGGAGGGCCTTACGAGCAGTACTTC.

This chain uses TRBV27 with TRBJ2-7; tentatively, D is TRBD1 (6 bases). Germline values: CDR1 MNHEY, CDR2 SMNVEV (reference sequence). Trimming pared 0 bases from V and 3 bases from J, leaving 6 bases between. This CDR3 region has 13 residues. Here the CDR3 DNA reads TGTGCCAGCAGTTTATCCAGGGGCTACGAGCAGTACTTC. This gives the protein CASSLSRGYEQYF.

The chain joins TRBV4-1 to TRBJ1-1; D perhaps matches TRBD1 (6 bases). The CDR3 loop spans 15 amino acids. CDR1 MGHRA and CDR2 YSYEKL come from the germline V gene. Trimming pared 2 bases from V and 3 bases from J, leaving 13 bases between. CDR3 loop: CASSQKGGVYTEAFF. CDR3 bases: TGCGCCAGCAGCCAAAAAGGGGGGGTTTACACTGAAGCTTTCTTT.

The chain joins TRBV11-2 to TRBJ1-2, with a possible D match to TRBD1 (5 bases). V shed 4 bases and J shed 1 base, with 10 bases lying between them. The CDR3 is made up of 14 amino acids. Germline lookup yields CDR1 SGHAT and CDR2 FQNNGV. CDR3 region: CASSWTSLNYGYTF. CDR3 bases: TGTGCCAGCAGCTGGACAAGCCTTAACTATGGCTACACCTTC.